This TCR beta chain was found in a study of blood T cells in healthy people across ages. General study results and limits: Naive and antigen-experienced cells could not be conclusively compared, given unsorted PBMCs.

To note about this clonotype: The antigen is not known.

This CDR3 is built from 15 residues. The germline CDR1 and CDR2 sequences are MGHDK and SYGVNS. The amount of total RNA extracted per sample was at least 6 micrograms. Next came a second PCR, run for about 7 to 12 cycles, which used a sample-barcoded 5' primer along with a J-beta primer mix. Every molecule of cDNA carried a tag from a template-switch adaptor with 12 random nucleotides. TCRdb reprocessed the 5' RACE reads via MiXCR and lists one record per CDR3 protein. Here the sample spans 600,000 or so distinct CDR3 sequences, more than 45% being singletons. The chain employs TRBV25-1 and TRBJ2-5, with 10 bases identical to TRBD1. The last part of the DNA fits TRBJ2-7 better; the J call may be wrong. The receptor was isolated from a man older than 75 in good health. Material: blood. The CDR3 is CASSETPGQGNEQYF. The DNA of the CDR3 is TGTGCCAGCAGTGAAACCCCGGGACAGGGGAACGAGCAGTACTTC.